These T cell receptor beta chains were read from a single sample in a study of cytomegalovirus exposure and HLA in healthy donors. Assay used: immunoSEQ multiplex PCR; TCRdb lists only in-frame clones, some missing. The table shows about 200,000 clones, with more than 70% occurring only once. Sequenced input: PBMCs. The origin of the receptors is a woman aged 40 to 50 in good health and CMV-seronegative. The CDR3 runs from the conserved cysteine through the conserved F or W. The D gene is left open where the match is weak. A clone size is listed for some rows: how often the clone was seen (once, few, many), or a class if it is expanded.

size: few
D: TRBD1
V: TRBV6-4
J: TRBJ1-2
CDR3: CASSRDPGGNYGYTF
DNA: TGTGCCAGCAGTAGAGACCCAGGGGGAAACTATGGCTACACCTTC

size: .
D: TRBD1
V: TRBV5-1
J: TRBJ2-2
CDR3: CASSLWGQSDTGELFF
DNA: TGCGCCAGCAGCCTCTGGGGACAGTCAGATACCGGGGAGCTGTTTTTT

size: .
D: .
V: TRBV9
J: TRBJ2-2
CDR3: CASSVAGQPPGELFF
DNA: TGTGCCAGCAGCGTAGCCGGACAGCCGCCCGGGGAGCTGTTTTTT

size: .
D: .
V: TRBV6-1
J: TRBJ1-1
CDR3: CASSTFPGSASKAFF
DNA: TGTGCCAGCAGTACCTTTCCGGGATCGGCGTCAAAAGCTTTCTTT

size: .
D: TRBD1
V: TRBV4-1
J: TRBJ2-4
CDR3: CASSQQGNIQYF
DNA: TGCGCCAGCAGTCAACAGGGGAACATTCAGTACTTC

size: .
D: .
V: TRBV4-3
J: TRBJ1-6
CDR3: CASSQSGKNSPLHF
DNA: TGCGCCAGCAGCCAATCAGGGAAGAATTCACCCCTCCACTTT

size: few
D: .
V: TRBV7-3
J: TRBJ1-1
CDR3: CASSLGAGMNTEAFF
DNA: TGTGCCAGCAGCCTAGGGGCAGGGATGAACACTGAAGCTTTCTTT

size: once
D: .
V: TRBV10-3
J: TRBJ2-1
CDR3: CAISDGGTEQFF
DNA: TGTGCCATCAGTGACGGCGGGACTGAGCAGTTCTTC

size: .
D: TRBD1
V: TRBV7-6
J: TRBJ1-4
CDR3: CASSLVSGQGRRVNEKLFF
DNA: TGTGCCAGCAGCTTAGTTTCCGGACAGGGGCGTAGGGTTAATGAAAAACTGTTTTTT

size: .
D: TRBD2
V: TRBV28
J: TRBJ2-7
CDR3: CASSYLSASGLYEQYF
DNA: TGTGCCAGCAGTTACCTCTCGGCTAGCGGGCTCTACGAGCAGTACTTC

size: .
D: .
V: TRBV5-4
J: TRBJ2-3
CDR3: CASSLEGGRAGDTQYF
DNA: TGTGCCAGCAGCTTGGAGGGCGGGCGGGCCGGTGATACGCAGTATTTT

size: .
D: TRBD1
V: TRBV30
J: TRBJ1-5
CDR3: CAWSRTGPISNQPQHF
DNA: TGTGCCTGGAGTCGGACAGGACCCATTAGCAATCAGCCCCAGCATTTT

size: .
D: .
V: TRBV21-1
J: TRBJ2-1
CDR3: CASSLLPGLQHHEQFF
DNA: TGTGCCAGCAGCCTCTTGCCGGGACTCCAACATCATGAGCAGTTCTTC

size: .
D: .
V: TRBV18
J: TRBJ1-6
CDR3: CASSPTGGQNNSPLHF
DNA: TGTGCCAGCTCACCCACCGGAGGACAGAATAATTCACCCCTCCACTTT

size: .
D: .
V: TRBV30
J: TRBJ1-5
CDR3: CAWSQQQDQPQHF
DNA: TGTGCCTGGAGCCAACAGCAGGATCAGCCCCAGCATTTT

size: .
D: .
V: TRBV9
J: TRBJ1-1
CDR3: CASSVEGHRNTEAFF
DNA: TGTGCCAGCAGCGTAGAGGGACATAGGAACACTGAAGCTTTCTTT

size: .
D: .
V: TRBV5-1
J: TRBJ2-1
CDR3: CATKGGMGSYNEQFF
DNA: TGCGCCACCAAGGGCGGGATGGGCTCCTACAATGAGCAGTTCTTC

size: .
D: .
V: TRBV6-5
J: TRBJ2-1
CDR3: CASSYSYRGSYNEQFF
DNA: TGTGCCAGCAGTTACTCCTACCGGGGCTCCTACAATGAGCAGTTCTTC

size: .
D: TRBD1
V: TRBV7-8
J: TRBJ1-5
CDR3: CASSPRLRDRTSNQPQHF
DNA: TGTGCCAGCAGCCCCCGACTCCGGGACAGGACTAGCAATCAGCCCCAGCATTTT

size: .
D: TRBD1
V: TRBV4-3
J: TRBJ1-1
CDR3: CASSQAQGALNTEAFF
DNA: TGCGCCAGCAGCCAAGCCCAGGGGGCACTGAACACTGAAGCTTTCTTT

size: .
D: .
V: TRBV28
J: TRBJ1-1
CDR3: CASSFMNTEAFF
DNA: TGTGCCAGCAGTTTTATGAACACTGAAGCTTTCTTT

size: .
D: .
V: TRBV7-2
J: TRBJ2-4
CDR3: CASSLPPSSRPKNIQYF
DNA: TGTGCCAGCAGCTTGCCCCCCAGTAGCAGACCGAAAAACATTCAGTACTTC

size: .
D: .
V: TRBV7-2
J: TRBJ2-1
CDR3: CASSLEASSYNEQFF
DNA: TGTGCCAGCAGCTTGGAAGCGTCTTCCTACAATGAGCAGTTCTTC

size: .
D: TRBD1
V: TRBV7-2
J: TRBJ2-1
CDR3: CASSLTTGQGRNEQFF
DNA: TGTGCCAGCAGCCTTACTACGGGACAGGGGCGAAATGAGCAGTTCTTC

size: .
D: TRBD1
V: TRBV5-1
J: TRBJ1-4
CDR3: CASSRGGDRGEKLFF
DNA: TGCGCCAGCAGCCGGGGGGGGGACAGAGGTGAAAAACTGTTTTTT

size: .
D: TRBD1
V: TRBV15
J: TRBJ1-6
CDR3: CATSRGNRGSPLHF
DNA: TGTGCCACCAGCAGAGGAAACAGGGGATCACCCCTCCACTTT

size: .
D: .
V: TRBV25-1
J: TRBJ2-3
CDR3: CASSESAVTQYF
DNA: TGTGCCAGCAGTGAATCTGCGGTTACGCAGTATTTT

size: few
D: .
V: TRBV6-6
J: TRBJ1-1
CDR3: CASGGYPGTEAFF
DNA: TGTGCCAGCGGTGGTTACCCAGGGACTGAAGCTTTCTTT

size: .
D: TRBD2
V: TRBV9
J: TRBJ2-3
CDR3: CASSGRAGGGYTQYF
DNA: TGTGCCAGCAGCGGAAGAGCGGGAGGCGGCTATACGCAGTATTTT

size: .
D: TRBD1
V: TRBV5-4
J: TRBJ2-2
CDR3: CASSPSGGNTGELFF
DNA: TGTGCCAGCAGCCCCTCAGGGGGAAACACCGGGGAGCTGTTTTTT